This T cell receptor beta chain is drawn from a study of control samples from healthy donors and cancer patients. TCRdb's copy holds only in-frame clones and misses some; the assay was immunoSEQ multiplex PCR. The sample contains tens of thousands of clones, over 90% of which appear only once. The receptor comes from a woman aged 25 to 39 in good health. The sample taken for sequencing was blood.

The CDR3 reads CASSGTGNTGELFF. CDR3 nucleotides: TGTGCCAGCAGCGGGACAGGGAACACCGGGGAGCTGTTTTTT. The chain couples TRBV6-5 to TRBJ2-2; TRBD1 matches at 8 bases. The V segment lost 6 bases and the J segment 1 base; nucleotides outside the gene matches: 1. The germline gives CDR1 MNHEY, CDR2 SVGAGI. The CDR3 runs 14 residues.